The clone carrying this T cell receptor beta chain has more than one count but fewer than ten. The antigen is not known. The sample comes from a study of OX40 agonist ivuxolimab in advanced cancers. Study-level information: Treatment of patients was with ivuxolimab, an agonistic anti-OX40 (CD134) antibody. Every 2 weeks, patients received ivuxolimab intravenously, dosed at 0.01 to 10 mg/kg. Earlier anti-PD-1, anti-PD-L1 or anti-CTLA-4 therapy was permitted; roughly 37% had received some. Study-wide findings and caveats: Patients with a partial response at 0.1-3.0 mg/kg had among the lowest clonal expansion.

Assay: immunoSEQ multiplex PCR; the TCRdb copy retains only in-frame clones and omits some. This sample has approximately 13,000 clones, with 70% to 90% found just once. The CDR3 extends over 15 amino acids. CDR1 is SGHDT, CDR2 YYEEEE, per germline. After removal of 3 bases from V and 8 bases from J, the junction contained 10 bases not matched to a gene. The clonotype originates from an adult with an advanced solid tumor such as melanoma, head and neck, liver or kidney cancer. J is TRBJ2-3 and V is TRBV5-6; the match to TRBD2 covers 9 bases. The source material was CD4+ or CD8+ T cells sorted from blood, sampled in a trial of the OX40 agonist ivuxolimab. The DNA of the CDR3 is TGTGCCAGCAGCTCTTCCGGGACTAGCTTTTCTACGCAGTATTTT. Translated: CASSSSGTSFSTQYF.